This TCR beta chain was sequenced for a study of blood T cell repertoires in COVID-19. Per the germline V gene, CDR1 is SGHVS and CDR2 is FQNEAQ. V gave up 5 bases and J gave up 9 bases; unmatched junction bases: 8. CDR3 size: 15 residues. Sequencing was performed with immunoSEQ multiplex PCR; in TCRdb, only in-frame clones are kept and a portion is missing. The sample lists fewer than 300,000 clones, roughly 80% occurring once. Sequencing input: peripheral blood. This clonotype originated in a woman in her seventies with active or convalescent COVID-19. The rearrangement uses TRBV7-8 and TRBJ1-6; the match to TRBD1 covers 9 bases. CDR3 loop: CASSPSGQGGSPLHF. Here the CDR3 DNA reads TGTGCCAGCAGCCCCTCGGGACAGGGAGGTTCACCCCTCCACTTT.